The TCR beta chain under discussion was sequenced for a study of shared clonotypes between healthy human individuals. Here immunoSEQ multiplex PCR was the method, and the copy in TCRdb shows in-frame clones only, minus some. Of about 2.4 million clones detected, 90% to 95% appear once; the ten largest clones hold 0.13% to 0.15%. Concerning this clone: What it binds is unknown.

Overall study findings and caveats: Naive subsets, compared against memory subsets, generally had larger estimated richness values. A handful of donors had roughly 5% of their naive CD4 clonotypes in common.

The CDR3 totals 15 residues. V was pared by 0 bases and J by 4 bases, with 12 bases between. The germline gives CDR1 MNHEY, CDR2 SVGAGI. The material sequenced was naive CD4+ T cells sorted from blood. Subset: CD45RA+ positively selected. This TCR was recovered from a man between 18 and 35 years old in good health. The rearrangement links TRBV6-5 to TRBJ2-5; D remains unclear. The CDR3 reads CASSYSILLAETQYF. Written as DNA, the CDR3 is TGTGCCAGCAGTTACTCGATCCTGCTGGCAGAGACCCAGTACTTC.